These 22 T cell receptor beta chains were all obtained from the same sample, sequenced in a study of spatial heterogeneity in lung cancer. The time point is: blood at routine non-recurrence follow-up after resection. One entry per CDR3 protein results from TCRdb running MiXCR on the 5' RACE reads. The table has 72,000 or so distinct CDR3 sequences, approximately 8.9% seen once; the top ten hold around 1.9%. Specimen: PBMCs, collected at follow-up. These receptors all come from a female donor with early-stage non-small cell lung cancer.

J is TRBJ2-2 and V is TRBV6-1; D not certain. The V gene lost 11 bases and the J gene lost 7 bases, with 23 bases spanning the gap. Germline CDR1 MNHNS, CDR2 SASEGT. The length of the CDR3 is 15 residues. The CDR3 nucleotides are TGTGCCTGCATTTTTGGGTACAACCTGGTCGGGGAGCTGTTTTTT. As protein: CACIFGYNLVGELFF.

This clonotype was observed many times. The chain joins TRBV29-1 to TRBJ1-1; tentatively, D is TRBD1 (5 bases). Between the trimmed V and J ends, which lost 3 bases and 2 bases, there was a span of 10 bases. The CDR3 length is 13 residues. In germline, CDR1 is SQVTM, CDR2 ANQGSEA. Written as DNA, the CDR3 is TGCAGCGTTGAGCAGGGTATAAACACTGAAGCTTTCTTT. It translates to CSVEQGINTEAFF.

Many counts were recorded for this clonotype. The chain carries TRBV28 and TRBJ2-6; the match to TRBD1 covers 8 bases. CDR3 length equals 17 residues. Germline loops: CDR1 MDHEN, CDR2 SYDVKM. J gave up 2 bases and V 6 bases, and 9 bases lay outside the gene matches. The CDR3: CASRTTSGGAGANVLTF. DNA for the CDR3: TGTGCCAGCAGGACCACCTCAGGGGGCGCTGGGGCCAACGTCCTGACTTTC.

This clonotype was seen only a few times. V gene TRBV28 combines with J gene TRBJ2-2; 9 nucleotides line up with TRBD1. Germline values: CDR1 MDHEN, CDR2 SYDVKM. The CDR3 totals 15 residues. Losses at the gene ends were 3 bases for V and 6 bases for J; bases not matched to a gene: 5. The CDR3 sequence is CASSLWDRAAGELFF. The CDR3 region has the DNA TGTGCCAGCAGTTTGTGGGACAGGGCCGCCGGGGAGCTGTTTTTT.

This clonotype was seen ten or more times. The chain links TRBV14 to TRBJ2-3; D gene unclear. Looked up from germline, CDR1 is SGHDN and CDR2 is FVKESK. Trimming took 7 bases from V and 2 from J, leaving 10 bases between them. The CDR3 is 13 residues long. Here the CDR3 DNA reads TGTGCCAGCAAGAGGCCGAACACAGATACGCAGTATTTT. As protein: CASKRPNTDTQYF. Full variable domain (remainder filled in from reference TRBV14 and TRBJ2-3): EAGVTQFPSHSVIEKGQTVTLRCDPISGHDNLYWYRRVMGKEIKFLLHFVKESKQDESGMPNNRFLAERTGGTYSTLKVQPAELEDSGVYFCASKRPNTDTQYFGPGTRLTVL.

This clonotype has at least ten counts. The chain carries TRBV11-1 and TRBJ2-1; 12 nucleotides match TRBD2. The germline V gene encodes CDR1 SGHAT and CDR2 FQDESV (reference sequence). This CDR3 has 17 amino acids. The junction had 13 bases not matched to a gene; V was cut back by 9 bases and J by 4 bases. The CDR3 loop is CARGPSGRAELYNEQFF. CDR3 DNA: TGTGCCAGGGGGCCTAGCGGGAGGGCCGAATTGTACAATGAGCAGTTCTTC.

This clonotype was seen ten or more times. The rearrangement uses TRBV19 and TRBJ2-7, with TRBD1 matching over 8 bases. Losses at the gene ends were 8 bases for V and 2 bases for J; bases not matched to a gene: 5. Germline V lookup: CDR1 LNHDA, CDR2 SQIVND (reference sequence). CDR3 size: 13 residues. CDR3 residues: CASRDRLTYEQYF. For the CDR3, the DNA is TGTGCCAGTCGGGACAGGTTAACCTACGAGCAGTACTTC.

This clonotype has a count of ten or more. This sequence joins TRBV5-1 and TRBJ2-5; 10 bases map to TRBD2. This CDR3 has 17 amino acids. Germline V gene sequence: CDR1 SGHRS, CDR2 YFSETQ. Trimming removed 0 bases from V and 1 base from J; junction bases left unmatched: 6. CDR3 loop: CASSLDVAGGLQETQYF. The CDR3, as DNA: TGCGCCAGCAGCTTGGATGTAGCGGGAGGCCTCCAAGAGACCCAGTACTTC.

This clonotype was counted at least ten times. V gene TRBV3-1 combines with J gene TRBJ2-7; the match to TRBD1 covers 10 bases. J was trimmed by 7 bases and V by 4 bases; bases with no gene match: 7. CDR1 and CDR2 (germline): LGHDT, YNNKEL (reference sequence). This CDR3 contains 14 residues. The CDR3 here is CASSPGTGAKEQYF. CDR3 coding DNA: TGTGCCAGCAGCCCGGGGACAGGGGCTAAAGAGCAGTACTTC.

This clonotype was recorded at least ten times. The V call is TRBV12-3 or TRBV12-4, the J call TRBJ1-4; tentatively, D is TRBD1 (5 bases). Trimming cost V 8 bases and J 4 bases, with 8 bases left between them. CDR3 length equals 12 residues. This CDR3 is CASGDSNEKLFF. The CDR3 DNA follows: TGTGCCAGCGGCGACAGTAATGAAAAACTGTTTTTT.

This clonotype has at least ten counts. The rearrangement joins TRBV10-3 to TRBJ2-3, with 8 bases that match TRBD2. V shed 6 bases and J 2 bases; nucleotides not matched to a gene: 4. This CDR3 comprises 14 residues. Looked up from germline, CDR1 is ENHRY and CDR2 is SYGVKD. The CDR3 nucleotides are TGTGCCATCAGGGTTAGCGGGGACACAGATACGCAGTATTTT. This gives the protein CAIRVSGDTDTQYF.

For the CDR3, the DNA is TGTGCCAGCAGCTTACCAGTCACCGGGGAGCTGTTTTTT. Amino acids: CASSLPVTGELFF. The gene calls are TRBV7-9 and TRBJ2-2, with unresolved D. V was trimmed by 2 bases and J by 4 bases, leaving 5 bases between them. Germline lookup yields CDR1 SEHNR and CDR2 FQNEAQ (reference sequence). The CDR3 consists of 13 residues. Looking up the rest from reference TRBV7-9 and TRBJ2-2 gives the full variable domain: DTGVSQNPRHKITKRGQNVTFRCDPISEHNRLYWYRQTLGQGPEFLTYFQNEAQLEKSRLLSDRFSAERPKGSFSTLEIQRTEQGDSAMYLCASSLPVTGELFFGEGSRLTVL.

The V gene is TRBV29-1, the J gene TRBJ2-7, with D tentatively TRBD1 (5 bases). The CDR3 totals 12 residues. Trimming removed 5 bases from V and 2 bases from J, with 10 bases in between. Germline values: CDR1 SQVTM, CDR2 ANQGSEA. CDR3 in amino acids: CSVFSGTYEQYF. The CDR3 region has the DNA TGCAGCGTTTTTTCAGGGACCTACGAGCAGTACTTC.

The sample holds many counts of this clonotype. The rearrangement joins TRBV12-3 or TRBV12-4 to TRBJ2-5, with 7 bases lining up with TRBD2. This CDR3 is built from 16 residues. Unmatched junction bases numbered 9, after V lost 3 bases and J lost 2 bases. CDR3: CASSFGGSGSQETQYF. Here the CDR3 DNA reads TGTGCCAGCAGTTTTGGGGGTAGCGGGTCGCAAGAGACCCAGTACTTC.

The chain has TRBV29-1 and TRBJ1-5; TRBD1 matches 7 bases. Germline V CDR1 and CDR2: SQVTM, ANQGSEA. This CDR3 has 13 residues. The ends lost 5 bases at V and 6 bases at J; junction bases unmatched: 7. CDR3 DNA sequence: TGCAGCGTTCACACAGGGGAAGGTCAGCCCCAGCATTTT. This translates into CSVHTGEGQPQHF.

Ten or more counts support this clonotype. J is TRBJ2-1 and V is TRBV28, with TRBD2 matching 7 bases. Germline CDR1 reads MDHEN; CDR2 reads SYDVKM. V shed 5 bases, J shed 4 bases, and the junction held 17 bases outside the gene matches. The CDR3 is 18 residues long. Here the CDR3 DNA reads TGTGCCAGCAGTCCCCGCGGCGGGAGAATGTACGGATACAATGAGCAGTTCTTC. Its protein product is CASSPRGGRMYGYNEQFF.

This clonotype has only a few counts. The chain links TRBV7-9 to TRBJ1-1; possible D gene TRBD1, 6 bases. Trimming removed 3 bases at V and 5 bases at J, with 16 bases between. This CDR3 spans 15 amino acids. The germline V gene has CDR1 SEHNR and CDR2 FQNEAQ (reference sequence). CDR3 in amino acids: CASSFVGGADTEAFF. The DNA for the CDR3 is TGTGCCAGCAGCTTTGTTGGGGGCGCGGATACTGAAGCTTTCTTT.

This clonotype was seen repeatedly, ten times or more. The rearrangement uses TRBV7-9 and TRBJ1-1, with D possibly being TRBD1 (6 bases). The V gene lost 1 base and the J gene lost 4 bases, with 10 bases spanning the gap. The CDR3 is made up of 14 amino acids. The V gene's germline CDR1 is SEHNR and CDR2 FQNEAQ (reference sequence). The CDR3 reads CASSLGGGLTEAFF. DNA of the CDR3: TGTGCCAGCAGCTTAGGAGGGGGGCTCACTGAAGCTTTCTTT. Together with reference TRBV7-9 and TRBJ1-1, the CDR3 gives the full variable domain: DTGVSQNPRHKITKRGQNVTFRCDPISEHNRLYWYRQTLGQGPEFLTYFQNEAQLEKSRLLSDRFSAERPKGSFSTLEIQRTEQGDSAMYLCASSLGGGLTEAFFGQGTRLTVV.

This clonotype was observed a few times. The V and J genes are TRBV18 and TRBJ2-1; TRBD2 is a possible D gene (7 bases). The CDR3 loop spans 14 amino acids. V shed 4 bases and J shed 4 bases, with 11 bases lying between them. The V gene's germline CDR1 is KGHSH and CDR2 LQKENI. Here the CDR3 reads CASSLRGLYNEQFF. The DNA of the CDR3 is TGTGCCAGCTCACTGCGGGGGCTTTACAATGAGCAGTTCTTC.

The chain has TRBV7-2 and TRBJ1-3, with D tentatively TRBD1 (6 bases). Germline CDR1 and CDR2: SGHTA and FQGNSA. Trimming cost V 1 base and J 5 bases, with 12 bases left between them. The length of the CDR3 is 15 residues. CDR3 sequence (DNA): TGTGCCAGCAGCTTAGGGGGGGCCATAAGAAACACCATATATTTT. Amino acids: CASSLGGAIRNTIYF.

The chain joins TRBV7-2 to TRBJ1-1; the D is unclear. There are 14 residues in the CDR3. CDR1 and CDR2 (germline): SGHTA, FQGNSA. Trimming shortened V by 7 bases and J by 4 bases, and 16 bases separated the two germline ends. The CDR3 DNA sequence: TGTGCCAGCACCCCCGGGAACCTTCGCACTGAAGCTTTCTTT. Its protein product is CASTPGNLRTEAFF.

This clonotype was counted at least ten times. The chain joins TRBV29-1 to TRBJ1-2; D not resolved. Trimming removed 5 bases from V and 8 bases from J, with 18 bases in between. The CDR3 has 13 amino acids. Germline V gene lookup returns CDR1 SQVTM and CDR2 ANQGSEA. The CDR3 nucleotides are TGCAGCGTTAGCCCCCGGCTCACGGGGGGCTACACCTTC. This encodes CSVSPRLTGGYTF.